The 15 T cell receptor beta chains below come from one sample, sequenced in a study of early T cells in non-severe SARS-CoV-2 infection (dated by TCRdb to about 2021). Libraries were prepared through 5' RACE. Sequencing instrument: NextSeq 500. TCRdb applied fastp at Q25 and MiXCR to the public reads, then kept only in-frame beta chains. Each entry is one CDR3 protein sequence, shown with its most common DNA and genes. Counted in this sample were tens of thousands of distinct CDR3 sequences; around 14% of them appeared once. The biggest ten clones account for around 4% of the sample. Source material: whole blood. The receptors were gathered from an adult who was a healthcare worker with PCR-confirmed SARS-CoV-2 infection or an uninfected control (not recorded which).

The chain recombines TRBV6-2 or TRBV6-3 with TRBJ1-2, with TRBD1 matching over 7 bases. CDR3 length: 14 residues. The germline gives CDR1 MNHEY, CDR2 SVGEGT. Trimming cost V 6 bases and J 5 bases; bases outside gene matches: 9. The CDR3: CASSETRTGYGYTF. CDR3 in DNA: TGTGCCAGCAGCGAGACGCGGACAGGTTATGGCTACACCTTC.

CDR3 sequence: CASSSVGLGERETQYF. Written as DNA, the CDR3 is TGTGCCAGCAGCTCAGTCGGCTTGGGAGAGCGTGAGACCCAGTACTTC. The chain carries TRBV7-9 and TRBJ2-5; D might be TRBD2 (5 bases). The CDR3 is made up of 16 amino acids. With 4 bases removed from V and 5 bases from J, the gap between germline ends came to 20 bases. The germline V gene encodes CDR1 SEHNR and CDR2 FQNEAQ (reference sequence).

This clonotype came up a few times. J is TRBJ2-5 and V is TRBV11-2; D gene ambiguous. Germline V gives CDR1 SGHAT, CDR2 FQNNGV. The CDR3 totals 12 residues. Trimming shortened V by 2 bases and J by 0 bases, and 1 base separated the two germline ends. CDR3 DNA: TGTGCCAGCAGCTTAAACCAAGAGACCCAGTACTTC. It codes for CASSLNQETQYF.

This clonotype has just a few counts. The rearrangement links TRBV11-1 to TRBJ2-5; D remains ambiguous. Germline V gene data show CDR1 as SGHAT and CDR2 as FQDESV (reference sequence). CDR3 size: 16 residues. Trimming left V 0 bases short and J 0 bases short, with 11 bases between. The CDR3 loop is CASSLAQQSYQETQYF. The CDR3 DNA sequence: TGTGCCAGCAGCTTAGCCCAACAGTCGTACCAAGAGACCCAGTACTTC.

The gene calls are TRBV4-1 and TRBJ2-2; no definite D call. Germline lookup yields CDR1 MGHRA and CDR2 YSYEKL. This CDR3 spans 15 amino acids. Trimming left V 4 bases short and J 0 bases short, with 9 bases between. The CDR3 sequence is CASSPFSANTGELFF. Written as DNA, the CDR3 is TGCGCCAGCAGCCCTTTCTCGGCGAACACCGGGGAGCTGTTTTTT.

This clonotype appeared many times. The chain joins TRBV24-1 to TRBJ2-1; the match to TRBD1 covers 9 bases. The CDR3 runs to 19 residues. From germline, CDR1 is KGHDR and CDR2 SFDVKD. V shed 2 bases, J shed 5 bases, and the junction held 15 bases outside the gene matches. The CDR3, as DNA: TGTGCCACCAGTGATTCCGGGACAGGGTTTCCAGGGGCACACAATGAGCAGTTCTTC. Its protein product is CATSDSGTGFPGAHNEQFF.

This clonotype was counted only a few times. This sequence joins TRBV4-2 and TRBJ2-5, with a weak D call TRBD1 (6 bases). The V end lost 3 bases, the J end lost 0 bases, and 14 bases lay between the germline ends. The CDR3 is 16 residues long. CDR1 LGHNA and CDR2 YNFKEQ come from the germline V gene. The CDR3 region has the DNA TGTGCCAGCAGCCAGGATCCGGACAGTTACCAAGAGACCCAGTACTTC. It translates to CASSQDPDSYQETQYF.

This clonotype was observed a few times. The chain has TRBV7-2 and TRBJ1-1; D may be TRBD1 (5 bases). Germline V gene sequence: CDR1 SGHTA, CDR2 FQGNSA. CDR3 length: 13 residues. The ends were cut back, 0 bases at V and 5 bases at J, with 7 bases in the middle. CDR3 sequence (DNA): TGTGCCAGCAGCTTAGCCAGGGTTACTGAAGCTTTCTTT. It is translated as CASSLARVTEAFF.

The rearrangement links TRBV5-4 to TRBJ2-2; 9 bases fit TRBD1. The CDR3 extends over 15 amino acids. CDR1 SGHNT and CDR2 YYREEE come from the germline V gene (reference sequence). V dropped 3 bases and J dropped 3; count of bases not matched to a gene: 3. CDR3 coding DNA: TGTGCCAGCAGCTCGGGGGACAGGGACACCGGGGAGCTGTTTTTT. This codes for CASSSGDRDTGELFF.

This clonotype was detected only a few times. The V gene is TRBV5-1, the J gene TRBJ1-3, with a possible D match to TRBD1 (6 bases). Germline CDR1 SGHRS, CDR2 YFSETQ. This CDR3 has 14 amino acids. V was shortened by 3 bases and J by 3 bases, with 10 bases between the two germline ends. The CDR3 bases are TGCGCCAGCAGCTCGGGACAACTTGGAAACACCATATATTTT. It is translated as CASSSGQLGNTIYF.

This clonotype appeared many times. The chain links TRBV5-6 to TRBJ1-6; 10 bases are a match to TRBD1. The CDR3 loop spans 13 amino acids. V trimming: 7 bases; J trimming: 7 bases; junction bases outside the gene matches: 2. Germline V gene data show CDR1 as SGHDT and CDR2 as YYEEEE. CDR3 region: CASRDRGNSPLHF. Written as DNA, the CDR3 is TGTGCCAGCCGGGACAGGGGAAATTCACCCCTCCACTTT.

The chain recombines TRBV30 with TRBJ1-1; no firm D call. CDR1 is GTSNPN, CDR2 SVGIG, per germline (reference sequence). The CDR3 is made up of 10 amino acids. V shed 7 bases and J shed 7 bases, with 10 bases lying between them. As DNA, the CDR3 is TGTGCCTCCTCGGACTATGAAGCTTTCTTT. Protein: CASSDYEAFF.

There are many counts of this clonotype. This chain links TRBV20-1 with TRBJ2-7, with 10 bases aligning to TRBD1. J gave up 5 bases and V 6 bases, and 4 bases lay outside the gene matches. This CDR3 spans 12 amino acids. In germline, CDR1 is DFQATT, CDR2 SNEGSKA (reference sequence). In DNA form, the CDR3 reads TGCAGTGCCTCCGGGACAGGGGACGAGCAGTACTTC. It codes for CSASGTGDEQYF.

The chain has TRBV12-3 or TRBV12-4 and TRBJ2-2; 14 nucleotides align to TRBD2. Trimming at V came to 5 bases and at J to 3 bases, leaving 5 bases not matched to a gene. This CDR3 has 17 residues. CDR3 region: CASSRTSGGLHTGELFF. CDR3 in DNA: TGTGCCAGCAGTCGGACTAGCGGGGGGCTGCACACCGGGGAGCTGTTTTTT.

The chain combines TRBV7-3 with TRBJ1-1; tentative D call: TRBD1 (6 bases). The V and J ends lost 5 bases and 11 bases respectively, with 15 bases between them. Germline-derived CDR1 and CDR2 are SGHTA and FQGTGA. The CDR3 extends over 12 amino acids. CDR3 nucleotides: TGTGCCAGCAGCCGTCCCGGACAGCCGGCTTTCTTT. Translated: CASSRPGQPAFF.